These T cell receptor beta chains were read from a single sample in a study of shared clonotypes between healthy human individuals. Sequencing was performed with immunoSEQ multiplex PCR; in TCRdb, only in-frame clones are kept and a portion is missing. This table has hundreds of thousands of clones, 75% to 80% appearing once. Sequencing was carried out using PBMCs. Receptor source: a woman in her forties in good health. Some clones in this sample may be carry-over from other donors' samples. Each CDR3 is given with its conserved first and last residue. Each record gives: D gene, J gene, clone size, V gene, CDR3 protein, CDR3 DNA. D genes are given only for firm matches. For some rows the clone size is stated as once, few or many, or as a class when expanded; others skip it.

d_gene: TRBD2
j_gene: TRBJ2-1
abundance: .
v_gene: TRBV28
CDR3aa: CASSPLDGRANEQFF
CDR3nt: TGTGCCAGCAGTCCACTAGACGGGAGGGCTAATGAGCAGTTCTTC

d_gene: TRBD1
j_gene: TRBJ2-7
abundance: .
v_gene: TRBV18
CDR3aa: CASSPPTGAYEQYF
CDR3nt: TGTGCCAGCTCACCACCGACAGGGGCCTACGAGCAGTACTTC

d_gene: .
j_gene: TRBJ2-3
abundance: few
v_gene: TRBV4-2
CDR3aa: CASSRQESDTQYF
CDR3nt: TGTGCCAGCAGCCGGCAGGAATCAGATACGCAGTATTTT

d_gene: TRBD1
j_gene: TRBJ2-1
abundance: .
v_gene: TRBV15
CDR3aa: CATSRDRVGEFF
CDR3nt: TGTGCCACCAGCAGGGACAGGGTAGGGGAGTTCTTC

d_gene: TRBD1
j_gene: TRBJ2-7
abundance: .
v_gene: TRBV30
CDR3aa: CAWSGGAGTGGYEQYF
CDR3nt: TGTGCCTGGAGTGGTGGGGCCGGGACAGGGGGCTACGAGCAGTACTTC

d_gene: .
j_gene: TRBJ1-4
abundance: .
v_gene: TRBV28
CDR3aa: CASSRQAINEKLFF
CDR3nt: TGTGCCAGCAGCCGACAGGCTATTAATGAAAAACTGTTTTTT

d_gene: .
j_gene: TRBJ1-1
abundance: .
v_gene: TRBV19
CDR3aa: CASTPLTGKNTEAFF
CDR3nt: TGTGCCAGTACTCCACTAACAGGGAAGAACACTGAAGCTTTCTTT

d_gene: .
j_gene: TRBJ2-4
abundance: many
v_gene: TRBV28
CDR3aa: CASSTTGSAKNIQYF
CDR3nt: TGTGCCAGCAGTACCACAGGGTCGGCCAAAAACATTCAGTACTTC

d_gene: .
j_gene: TRBJ2-3
abundance: once
v_gene: TRBV5-1
CDR3aa: CASGGQTDTQYF
CDR3nt: TGCGCCAGCGGCGGCCAAACAGATACGCAGTATTTT

d_gene: .
j_gene: TRBJ2-2
abundance: .
v_gene: TRBV7-9
CDR3aa: CASSLVLGPGELFF
CDR3nt: TGTGCCAGCAGCTTAGTACTCGGGCCCGGGGAGCTGTTTTTT

d_gene: TRBD1
j_gene: TRBJ2-7
abundance: many
v_gene: TRBV29-1
CDR3aa: CSVLPGQGGYEQYF
CDR3nt: TGCAGCGTTCTCCCGGGACAGGGGGGATACGAGCAGTACTTC

d_gene: .
j_gene: TRBJ2-5
abundance: .
v_gene: TRBV30
CDR3aa: CAWSSGRQETQYF
CDR3nt: TGTGCCTGGAGTTCGGGGCGACAAGAGACCCAGTACTTC

d_gene: .
j_gene: TRBJ1-2
abundance: few
v_gene: TRBV29-1
CDR3aa: CSAGQSRNYGYTF
CDR3nt: TGCAGCGCAGGACAGAGTCGGAACTATGGCTACACCTTC

d_gene: .
j_gene: TRBJ2-5
abundance: once
v_gene: TRBV7-2
CDR3aa: CASSEGGGSQYF
CDR3nt: TGTGCCAGCAGCGAGGGGGGCGGGAGCCAGTACTTC

d_gene: .
j_gene: TRBJ1-2
abundance: .
v_gene: TRBV25-1
CDR3aa: CASSERGTLSFYGYTF
CDR3nt: TGTGCCAGCAGTGAAAGGGGGACCCTCTCCTTCTATGGCTACACCTTC

d_gene: TRBD1
j_gene: TRBJ2-7
abundance: .
v_gene: TRBV5-4
CDR3aa: CASSLYRRDRHYEQYF
CDR3nt: TGTGCCAGCAGCTTGTATCGCCGGGACAGACACTACGAGCAGTACTTC

d_gene: TRBD2
j_gene: TRBJ2-1
abundance: .
v_gene: TRBV28
CDR3aa: CASSVGLAGPNEQFF
CDR3nt: TGTGCCAGCAGTGTGGGACTAGCGGGACCTAATGAGCAGTTCTTC

d_gene: TRBD2
j_gene: TRBJ2-7
abundance: .
v_gene: TRBV29-1
CDR3aa: CSVDGAGGYEQYF
CDR3nt: TGCAGCGTTGATGGGGCGGGAGGCTACGAGCAGTACTTC

d_gene: .
j_gene: TRBJ1-2
abundance: once
v_gene: TRBV28
CDR3aa: CASSLLSPQGGGYTF
CDR3nt: TGTGCCAGCAGTTTATTATCCCCACAGGGTGGAGGCTACACCTTC

d_gene: TRBD2
j_gene: TRBJ2-4
abundance: .
v_gene: TRBV5-4
CDR3aa: CASSAGGPAKNIQYF
CDR3nt: TGTGCCAGCAGCGCGGGAGGCCCGGCAAAAAACATTCAGTACTTC

d_gene: .
j_gene: TRBJ2-7
abundance: few
v_gene: TRBV29-1
CDR3aa: CSAKDPGSYEQYF
CDR3nt: TGCAGCGCTAAAGACCCAGGCTCCTACGAGCAGTACTTC

d_gene: TRBD1
j_gene: TRBJ1-5
abundance: many
v_gene: TRBV7-2
CDR3aa: CASSAPGQGRNQPQHF
CDR3nt: TGTGCCAGCAGCGCACCGGGACAGGGCCGGAATCAGCCCCAGCATTTT

d_gene: .
j_gene: TRBJ2-1
abundance: many
v_gene: TRBV30
CDR3aa: CAWIPRSSYNEQFF
CDR3nt: TGTGCCTGGATTCCCCGCAGCTCCTACAATGAGCAGTTCTTC

d_gene: .
j_gene: TRBJ2-7
abundance: .
v_gene: TRBV5-4
CDR3aa: CASSEPGQSYEQYF
CDR3nt: TGTGCCAGCAGCGAACCGGGACAATCCTACGAGCAGTACTTC

d_gene: .
j_gene: TRBJ2-2
abundance: .
v_gene: TRBV11-1
CDR3aa: CASSTDGLYTGELFF
CDR3nt: TGTGCCAGCAGCACAGACGGGCTTTACACCGGGGAGCTGTTTTTT

d_gene: .
j_gene: TRBJ1-1
abundance: .
v_gene: TRBV5-4
CDR3aa: CASSSASTGLNTEAFF
CDR3nt: TGTGCCAGCAGCTCGGCGAGCACAGGCCTGAACACTGAAGCTTTCTTT

d_gene: .
j_gene: TRBJ2-7
abundance: .
v_gene: TRBV4-3
CDR3aa: CASSPVPGHSYEQYF
CDR3nt: TGCGCCAGCAGCCCAGTACCAGGACATAGCTACGAGCAGTACTTC

d_gene: TRBD1
j_gene: TRBJ1-1
abundance: .
v_gene: TRBV7-2
CDR3aa: CASSLGQGETEAFF
CDR3nt: TGTGCCAGCAGCTTAGGGCAGGGGGAAACTGAAGCTTTCTTT

d_gene: TRBD1
j_gene: TRBJ1-1
abundance: .
v_gene: TRBV10-3
CDR3aa: CAVRQGLDTEAFF
CDR3nt: TGTGCCGTTAGACAGGGTTTGGACACTGAAGCTTTCTTT

d_gene: TRBD1
j_gene: TRBJ2-5
abundance: .
v_gene: TRBV19
CDR3aa: CASSMGTGVQETQYF
CDR3nt: TGTGCCAGTAGTATGGGGACAGGGGTACAAGAGACCCAGTACTTC

d_gene: .
j_gene: TRBJ2-5
abundance: .
v_gene: TRBV11-3
CDR3aa: CASSLRFGTQETQYF
CDR3nt: TGTGCCAGCAGCTTACGGTTTGGCACCCAAGAGACCCAGTACTTC

d_gene: .
j_gene: TRBJ2-7
abundance: .
v_gene: TRBV15
CDR3aa: CATRPRLGSYEQYF
CDR3nt: TGTGCCACCAGGCCGAGACTAGGAAGCTACGAGCAGTACTTC

d_gene: .
j_gene: TRBJ2-1
abundance: .
v_gene: TRBV7-9
CDR3aa: CASSLELGSVYNEQFF
CDR3nt: TGTGCCAGCAGCTTAGAGCTAGGGAGCGTCTACAATGAGCAGTTCTTC

d_gene: TRBD2
j_gene: TRBJ2-5
abundance: once
v_gene: TRBV5-1
CDR3aa: CASSAGDYLYQETQYF
CDR3nt: TGCGCCAGCAGCGCCGGGGACTATCTGTACCAAGAGACCCAGTACTTC

d_gene: .
j_gene: TRBJ2-5
abundance: .
v_gene: TRBV5-8
CDR3aa: CASSFGSGGGETQYF
CDR3nt: TGTGCCAGCAGCTTCGGTTCCGGCGGAGGGGAGACCCAGTACTTC

d_gene: TRBD2
j_gene: TRBJ2-1
abundance: .
v_gene: TRBV5-4
CDR3aa: CASSLRSGSAYNEQFF
CDR3nt: TGTGCCAGCAGCTTGAGGAGCGGGAGTGCCTACAATGAGCAGTTCTTC

d_gene: .
j_gene: TRBJ1-2
abundance: .
v_gene: TRBV5-4
CDR3aa: CASSLPGVGGYTF
CDR3nt: TGTGCCAGCAGCTTGCCAGGGGTGGGTGGCTACACCTTC

d_gene: .
j_gene: TRBJ2-3
abundance: .
v_gene: TRBV28
CDR3aa: CASSLSVGGRTDTQYF
CDR3nt: TGTGCCAGCAGTTTATCGGTCGGGGGCCGCACAGATACGCAGTATTTT

d_gene: TRBD1
j_gene: TRBJ1-2
abundance: .
v_gene: TRBV5-4
CDR3aa: CASSPPGQGVYGYTF
CDR3nt: TGTGCCAGCAGTCCCCCCGGACAGGGGGTATATGGCTACACCTTC

d_gene: .
j_gene: TRBJ2-5
abundance: once
v_gene: TRBV29-1
CDR3aa: CSVGGRGETQYF
CDR3nt: TGCAGCGTTGGCGGAAGGGGAGAGACCCAGTACTTC

d_gene: .
j_gene: TRBJ2-2
abundance: .
v_gene: TRBV6-4
CDR3aa: CASSDSPSSGELFF
CDR3nt: TGTGCCAGCAGTGACTCCCCCTCTTCCGGGGAGCTGTTTTTT

d_gene: .
j_gene: TRBJ1-2
abundance: once
v_gene: TRBV2
CDR3aa: CASCLDSEYGYTF
CDR3nt: TGTGCCAGCTGCTTAGACAGCGAGTATGGCTACACCTTC

d_gene: .
j_gene: TRBJ2-5
abundance: .
v_gene: TRBV6-5
CDR3aa: CATSLGSQETQYF
CDR3nt: TGTGCCACCTCCCTGGGCTCGCAAGAGACCCAGTACTTC

d_gene: .
j_gene: TRBJ2-7
abundance: .
v_gene: TRBV7-2
CDR3aa: CASSPWGGLGEQYF
CDR3nt: TGTGCCAGCAGCCCTTGGGGGGGCCTTGGCGAGCAGTACTTC

d_gene: .
j_gene: TRBJ1-5
abundance: many
v_gene: TRBV6-4
CDR3aa: CASSQTDNQPQHF
CDR3nt: TGTGCCAGCAGTCAGACAGACAATCAGCCCCAGCATTTT